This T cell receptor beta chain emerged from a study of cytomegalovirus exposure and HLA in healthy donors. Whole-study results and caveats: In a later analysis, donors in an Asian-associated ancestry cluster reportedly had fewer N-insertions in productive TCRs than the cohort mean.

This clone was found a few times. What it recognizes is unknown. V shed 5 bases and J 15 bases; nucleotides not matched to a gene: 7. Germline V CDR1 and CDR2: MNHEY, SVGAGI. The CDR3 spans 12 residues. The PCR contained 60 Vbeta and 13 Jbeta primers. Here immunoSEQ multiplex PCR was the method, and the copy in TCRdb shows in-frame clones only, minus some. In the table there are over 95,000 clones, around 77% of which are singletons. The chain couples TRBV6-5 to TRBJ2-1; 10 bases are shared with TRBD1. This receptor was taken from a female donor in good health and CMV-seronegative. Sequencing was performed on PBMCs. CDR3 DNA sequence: TGTGCCAGCAGTCCGCGGGACAGGGGATGGTTCTTC. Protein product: CASSPRDRGWFF.